These 18 T cell receptor beta chains came from one sample sequenced in a study of read filtering for tumor transcriptome and immune sequencing. The library was built from roughly 400 ng RNA with molecular barcoded adaptors for alpha/delta and beta/gamma chains. From the reads, TCRdb called clonotypes with MiXCR, one entry per CDR3 protein. The data show 60,000 or so distinct CDR3 sequences, approximately 18% seen once. The sequenced sample consisted of a population of CD138-negative cells sorted from bone marrow. The origin of the receptors is a donor at least 40 years old with multiple myeloma.

This clonotype was picked up many times. The chain combines TRBV5-1 with TRBJ2-5; D gene unclear. Trimming pared 1 base from V and 1 base from J, leaving 8 bases between. CDR3 length: 14 amino acids. Germline assignment: CDR1 SGHRS and CDR2 YFSETQ. CDR3 amino acids: CASSLRSLQETQYF. The CDR3 nucleotides are TGCGCCAGCAGCTTGAGGAGTCTCCAAGAGACCCAGTACTTC.

The table lists this clonotype with a count of one. This may be a read error, as it is one base from a much larger clone. The CDR3 DNA is TGTGCCTGGAGTGCGGGGGTTGATGAAGCTTTCTTT. This encodes CAWSAGVDEAFF. The chain is built from TRBV30 and TRBJ1-1, with D tentatively TRBD1 (5 bases). Trimming took 1 base from V and 7 from J, leaving 10 bases between them. CDR1 is GTSNPN, CDR2 SVGIG, per germline (reference sequence). The CDR3 totals 12 residues.

At least ten counts were recorded for this clonotype. This chain joins TRBV30 and TRBJ1-1, with a weak D call TRBD1 (6 bases). The CDR3 runs to 14 residues. The germline CDR1 and CDR2 sequences are GTSNPN and SVGIG (reference sequence). V shed 0 bases and J shed 5 bases, with 13 bases lying between them. The CDR3 region has the DNA TGTGCCTGGAGTGTTCACAGGGTAGGGACTGAAGCTTTCTTT. Translating gives CAWSVHRVGTEAFF.

This clonotype has a count of ten or more. The chain carries TRBV30 and TRBJ2-7; TRBD2 is a possible D gene (7 bases). V lost 4 bases, J lost 7 bases, and 14 bases lay in between. Germline CDR1 GTSNPN, CDR2 SVGIG (reference sequence). CDR3 size: 12 residues. The chain's CDR3 is CAWKGQAGEQYF. In DNA, the CDR3 is TGTGCCTGGAAGGGACAAGCGGGGGAGCAGTACTTC.

By share, this clonotype ranks as medium-sized. This chain joins TRBV7-8 and TRBJ2-7, with D possibly TRBD2 on 5 matching bases. The CDR3 is 15 residues long. Trimming stripped 3 bases from V and 4 bases from J, with 16 bases between. Germline CDR1 is SGHVS and CDR2 is FQNEAQ. The CDR3: CASSFGVGGGYEQYF. The CDR3 coding sequence is TGTGCCAGCAGCTTCGGTGTTGGCGGAGGTTACGAGCAGTACTTC.

Remarks on this clonotype: A much larger clone sits a single nucleotide away, making a read error possible. This chain uses TRBV2 with TRBJ2-3; D gene unclear. Trimming took 7 bases from V and 3 from J, leaving 5 bases between them. Germline CDR1 and CDR2: SNHLY and FYNNEI. This CDR3 is 11 amino acids long. DNA of the CDR3: TGTGCCAGCAAACTAACAGATACGCAGTATTTT. Translated: CASKLTDTQYF.

The chain recombines TRBV5-1 with TRBJ2-7; tentatively, D is TRBD1 or TRBD2 (5 bases each). Deletions cut 1 base from V and 2 bases from J, with 13 bases between. Germline V gene lookup returns CDR1 SGHRS and CDR2 YFSETQ. CDR3 length: 15 residues. CDR3: CASSLTRDPTYEQYF. The CDR3 DNA reads TGCGCCAGCAGCTTGACCCGGGACCCGACCTACGAGCAGTACTTC. The full variable domain, completed using reference TRBV5-1 and TRBJ2-7, is KAGVTQTPRYLIKTRGQQVTLSCSPISGHRSVSWYQQTPGQGLQFLFEYFSETQRNKGNFPGRFSGRQFSNSRSEMNVSTLELGDSALYLCASSLTRDPTYEQYFGPGTRLTVT.

This clonotype was picked up many times. The gene calls are TRBV20-1 and TRBJ2-1, with 8 bases fitting TRBD2. Per germline, CDR1 DFQATT and CDR2 SNEGSKA (reference sequence). V was pared by 6 bases and J by 0 bases, with 4 bases of the junction left unmatched. CDR3 size: 14 residues. The CDR3 coding sequence is TGCAGTGCCCGGGGGGGGAGCTCCTACAATGAGCAGTTCTTC. It encodes CSARGGSSYNEQFF.

This clonotype was seen many times. This rearrangement joins TRBV20-1 to TRBJ2-3; maybe TRBD2 (5 bases). V lost 6 bases and J lost 3, with 19 bases in between. The CDR3 runs 15 residues. Germline CDR1 DFQATT, CDR2 SNEGSKA (reference sequence). CDR3 nucleotides: TGCAGTGCAATGAGGGCCGACGGATGGACAGATACGCAGTATTTT. This gives the protein CSAMRADGWTDTQYF.

The genes are TRBV18 and TRBJ1-1; maybe TRBD1 (6 bases). Trimming cost V 3 bases and J 4 bases, with 15 bases left between them. This CDR3 spans 15 amino acids. Germline CDR1 reads KGHSH; CDR2 reads LQKENI. CDR3 region: CASSPSTGMSTEAFF. CDR3 sequence (DNA): TGTGCCAGCTCACCTTCGACAGGCATGAGCACTGAAGCTTTCTTT. Variable domain in full (rest from reference TRBV18 and TRBJ1-1): NAGVMQNPRHLVRRRGQEARLRCSPMKGHSHVYWYRQLPEEGLKFMVYLQKENIIDESGMPKERFSAEFPKEGPSILRIQQVVRGDSAAYFCASSPSTGMSTEAFFGQGTRLTVV.

This clonotype was recorded at least ten times. The gene calls are TRBV6-2 or TRBV6-3 and TRBJ2-7; 8 positions agree with TRBD1. CDR1 is MNHEY, CDR2 SVGEGT, per germline. The V gene end was trimmed by 2 bases and the J gene end by 5 bases; junction bases not matched to a gene: 8. This CDR3 region has 15 residues. CDR3 in amino acids: CASSYLGQGSNEQYF. The CDR3 DNA reads TGTGCCAGCAGTTACCTCGGACAGGGAAGCAACGAGCAGTACTTC.

This clonotype was detected only once. Only one base separates this from a far larger clonotype, so it likely reflects a read error. This sequence joins TRBV20-1 and TRBJ1-4; D possibly corresponds to TRBD2 (5 bases). The J call may be mistaken, given a closer DNA end match to TRBJ2-3. CDR3 length: 16 amino acids. CDR1 DFQATT and CDR2 SNEGSKA come from the germline V gene (reference sequence). CDR3 nucleotides: TGCAGTGCTACCTCTTATATGTTTGAGGGCTCAGATACGCAGTATTTT. Protein: CSATSYMFEGSDTQYF.

At least ten counts were recorded for this clonotype. This chain connects TRBV12-3 or TRBV12-4 to TRBJ1-1; TRBD1 might be the D (5 bases). This CDR3 is built from 12 residues. Trimming took 3 bases from V and 11 from J, leaving 13 bases between them. The DNA for the CDR3 is TGTGCCAGCAGTTTCCTGGGGGGGAGTGCTTTCTTT. It codes for CASSFLGGSAFF.

Many counts were recorded for this clonotype. The genes are TRBV7-6 and TRBJ2-2, with 7 positions matching TRBD2. This CDR3 is built from 14 residues. V was pared by 5 bases and J by 9 bases, with 9 bases of the junction left unmatched. Germline loops: CDR1 SGHVS, CDR2 FNYEAQ. In nucleotides, the CDR3 is TGTGCCAGCAGCCCGTCCGGGAGGTACCGGGAGCTGTTTTTT. Translated, it gives CASSPSGRYRELFF.

In this sample, this clonotype turned up a few times. The chain carries TRBV19 and TRBJ1-2; D not certain. V dropped 4 bases and J dropped 2 bases, with 11 bases sitting between them. Germline CDR1 reads LNHDA; CDR2 reads SQIVND (reference sequence). The CDR3 is 14 amino acids. The CDR3 protein is CASSTTLDNYGYTF. In nucleotides, the CDR3 is TGTGCCAGTAGTACCACTCTCGACAACTATGGCTACACCTTC.

Turning to this clonotype: With a much larger clone just one base away, this may be a read error. This chain links TRBV3-1 with TRBJ1-2, with TRBD1 identical over 7 bases. The CDR3 totals 15 residues. CDR1 LGHDT and CDR2 YNNKEL come from the germline V gene (reference sequence). V lost 4 bases to trimming and J lost 6 bases; unmatched junction nucleotides: 11. CDR3 coding DNA: TGTGCCAGCAGCCCCTGGGGCAGAAGGGGGCATGGCTACACCTTC. This gives the protein CASSPWGRRGHGYTF.

This clonotype occurred a few times. This chain uses TRBV3-1 with TRBJ2-5; D possibly corresponds to TRBD2 (6 bases). This CDR3 contains 16 residues. The ends were cut back, 0 bases at V and 5 bases at J, with 16 bases in the middle. From germline, CDR1 is LGHDT and CDR2 YNNKEL (reference sequence). The CDR3 DNA sequence: TGTGCCAGCAGCCAAGACGGGACTCGAACGGGCGAGACCCAGTACTTC. This translates into CASSQDGTRTGETQYF.

The sample holds many counts of this clonotype. The V and J genes are TRBV5-4 and TRBJ1-1, with D possibly matching TRBD1 (6 bases). CDR3 length: 15 amino acids. The ends were cut back, 4 bases at V and 1 base at J, with 14 bases in the middle. The germline gives CDR1 SGHNT, CDR2 YYREEE (reference sequence). This CDR3 reads CASSRPDRPNTEAFF. DNA for the CDR3: TGTGCCAGCAGCCGGCCCGACAGGCCGAACACTGAAGCTTTCTTT.